The present entry profiles one T cell receptor (beta chain) with its context. This sample is drawn from a study of blood T cell repertoires in COVID-19. Across the study: PBMCs, B-cell-depleted T cells, or T cells provided the cDNA or gDNA that made up the material.

Original processing methods: Reference gene primers were amplified, and this amplification served to estimate nucleated cell counts. Produced via immunoSEQ multiplex PCR; TCRdb's table is partial and in-frame only. The V and J calls and clone size are taken from that table; D and trimming were inferred from the DNA. Here the sample spans some 250,000 clones, roughly 87% being singletons. The CDR3 runs 16 residues. Germline V gene data show CDR1 as SGDLS and CDR2 as YYNGEE. Germline trimming cut 2 bases from V and 5 bases from J; bases unmatched to any gene: 8. The chain recombines TRBV9 with TRBJ2-2; 8 nucleotides line up with TRBD1. The sequenced sample consisted of peripheral blood. The clonotype originates from a man aged 55 to 70 who had recovered from COVID-19. The CDR3 sequence: CASSVTQGVGTGELFF. Written as DNA, the CDR3 is TGTGCCAGCAGCGTGACACAGGGGGTGGGAACCGGGGAGCTGTTTTTT.